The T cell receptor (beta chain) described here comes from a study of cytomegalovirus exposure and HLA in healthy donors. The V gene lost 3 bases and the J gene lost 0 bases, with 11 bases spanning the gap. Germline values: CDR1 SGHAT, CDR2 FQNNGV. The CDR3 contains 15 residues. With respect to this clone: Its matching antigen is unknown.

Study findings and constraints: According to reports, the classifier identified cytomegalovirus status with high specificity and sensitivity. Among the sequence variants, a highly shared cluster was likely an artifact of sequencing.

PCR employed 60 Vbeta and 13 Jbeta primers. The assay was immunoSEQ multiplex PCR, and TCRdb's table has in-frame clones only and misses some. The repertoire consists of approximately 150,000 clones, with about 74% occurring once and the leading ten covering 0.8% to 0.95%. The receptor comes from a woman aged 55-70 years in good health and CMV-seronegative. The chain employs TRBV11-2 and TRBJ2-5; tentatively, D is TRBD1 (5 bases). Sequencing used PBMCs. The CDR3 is CASSLAGYYQETQYF. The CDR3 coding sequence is TGTGCCAGCAGCTTGGCAGGGTATTACCAAGAGACCCAGTACTTC.